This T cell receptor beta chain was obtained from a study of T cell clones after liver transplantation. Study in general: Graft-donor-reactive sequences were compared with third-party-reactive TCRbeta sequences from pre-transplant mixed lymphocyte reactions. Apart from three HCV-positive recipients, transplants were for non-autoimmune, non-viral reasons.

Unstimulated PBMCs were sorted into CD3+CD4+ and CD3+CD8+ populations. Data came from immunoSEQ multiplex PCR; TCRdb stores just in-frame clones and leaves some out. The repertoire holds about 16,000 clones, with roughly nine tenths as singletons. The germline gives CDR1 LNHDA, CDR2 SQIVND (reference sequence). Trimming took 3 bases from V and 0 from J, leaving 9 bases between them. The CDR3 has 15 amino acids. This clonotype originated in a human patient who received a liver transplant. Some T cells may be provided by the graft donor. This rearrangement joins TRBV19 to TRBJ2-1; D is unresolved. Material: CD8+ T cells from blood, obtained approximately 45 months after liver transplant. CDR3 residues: CASSILVASYNEQFF. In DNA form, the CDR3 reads TGTGCCAGTAGTATCTTGGTAGCCTCCTACAATGAGCAGTTCTTC. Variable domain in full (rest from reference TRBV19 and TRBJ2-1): DGGITQSPKYLFRKEGQNVTLSCEQNLNHDAMYWYRQDPGQGLRLIYYSQIVNDFQKGDIAEGYSVSREKKESFPLTVTSAQKNPTAFYLCASSILVASYNEQFFGPGTRLTVL.